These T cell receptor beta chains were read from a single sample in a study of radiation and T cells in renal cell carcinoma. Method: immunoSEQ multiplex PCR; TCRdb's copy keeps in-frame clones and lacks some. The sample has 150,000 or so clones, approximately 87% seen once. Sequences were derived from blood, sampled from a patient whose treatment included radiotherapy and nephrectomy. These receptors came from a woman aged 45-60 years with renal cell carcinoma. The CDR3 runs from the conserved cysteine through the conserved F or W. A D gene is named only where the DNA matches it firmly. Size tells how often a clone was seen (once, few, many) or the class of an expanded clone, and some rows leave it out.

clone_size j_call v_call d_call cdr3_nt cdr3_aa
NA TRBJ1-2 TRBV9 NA TGTGCCAGCAGCGATCGGGGTGGCTACACCTTC CASSDRGGYTF
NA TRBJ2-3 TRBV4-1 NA TGCGCCAGCAGCCAAGGGGTATCAGATACGCAGTATTTT CASSQGVSDTQYF
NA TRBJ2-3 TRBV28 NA TGTGCCAGCAGTACCCCGACCACAGATACGCAGTATTTT CASSTPTTDTQYF
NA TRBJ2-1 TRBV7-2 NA TGTGCCAGCAGCTTAATCCGGGACGGAAACAATGAGCAGTTCTTC CASSLIRDGNNEQFF
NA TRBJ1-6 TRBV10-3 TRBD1 TGTGCCATCAGTGGCCCCCAGGACAGGGGGTCGAGTGGGATTTCACCCCTCCACTTT CAISGPQDRGSSGISPLHF
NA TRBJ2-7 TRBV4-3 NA TGCGCCAGCAGCCAAGTTGCCTCGTCCTACGAGCAGTACTTC CASSQVASSYEQYF
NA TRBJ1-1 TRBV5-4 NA TGTGCCAGCAGCTTGGACCCACAGCCAAACACTGAAGCTTTCTTT CASSLDPQPNTEAFF
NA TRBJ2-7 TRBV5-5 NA TGTGCCAGCAGCTTGATAGATTCTCGCGAGCAGTACTTC CASSLIDSREQYF
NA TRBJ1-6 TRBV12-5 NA TGTGCTAGTGGTTTGTACCTGTGGATCTCCTATAATTCACCCCTCCACTTT CASGLYLWISYNSPLHF
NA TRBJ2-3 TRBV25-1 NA TGTGCCAGCAGTGAATGGATAACAGATACGCAGTATTTT CASSEWITDTQYF
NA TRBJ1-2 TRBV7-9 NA TGTGCCAGCAGCTTAGTGCTAACAACTTATAGTAACTATGGCTACACCTTC CASSLVLTTYSNYGYTF
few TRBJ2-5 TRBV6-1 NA TGTGCCAGCAGACAGGAGACTTATGAAGAGACCCAGTACTTC CASRQETYEETQYF
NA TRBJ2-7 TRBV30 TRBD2 TGTGCCGGGTCGACTCTAGCGGGCCTTTACGAGCAGTACTTC CAGSTLAGLYEQYF
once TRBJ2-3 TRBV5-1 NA TGCGCCAGCAGCCCGCGCGAGAGCACAGATACGCAGTATTTT CASSPRESTDTQYF
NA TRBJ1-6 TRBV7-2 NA TGTGCCAGCAGCCTCAATTCGGGCAATTCACCCCTCCACTTT CASSLNSGNSPLHF
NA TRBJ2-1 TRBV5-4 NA TGTGCCAGCAGCTTACAAGACGGACGCAATGAGCAGTTCTTC CASSLQDGRNEQFF
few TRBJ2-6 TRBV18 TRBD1 TGTGCCAGCTCACTGGGACAGGGTGGGGCCAACGTCCTGACTTTC CASSLGQGGANVLTF
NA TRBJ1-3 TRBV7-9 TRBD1 TGTGCCAGCAGCTCACGTGGGACAGGCCCGGAGAACTTATATTTT CASSSRGTGPENLYF
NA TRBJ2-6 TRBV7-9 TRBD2 TGTGCCAGCAGCCCGGGACTAGCTTTCTCTGGGGCCAACGTCCTGACTTTC CASSPGLAFSGANVLTF
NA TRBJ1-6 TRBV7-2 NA TGTGCCAGCAGGTCCGTTTCCTATAATTCACCCCTCCACTTT CASRSVSYNSPLHF
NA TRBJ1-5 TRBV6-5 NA TGTGCCAGCGGGAGGGGGGAGCCCCAGCATTTT CASGRGEPQHF
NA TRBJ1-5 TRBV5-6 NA TGTGCCAGCAGCGGCTGGGCCTCTAATCAGCCCCAGCATTTT CASSGWASNQPQHF
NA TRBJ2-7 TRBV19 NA TGTGCCAGTAGTACGCCCCCTCTGTTCGAGCAGTACTTC CASSTPPLFEQYF
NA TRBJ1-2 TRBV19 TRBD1 TGTGCCAGTAGAGCACAGGGGGCGAGGAGCTATGGCTACACCTTC CASRAQGARSYGYTF
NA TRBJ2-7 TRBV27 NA TGTGCCAGCAGTTCCCCGTCTGGTCGGCAGATCTACGAGCAGTACTTC CASSSPSGRQIYEQYF
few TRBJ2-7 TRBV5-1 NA TGCGCCAGCAGGGGGATAGGGTACGAGCAGTACTTC CASRGIGYEQYF
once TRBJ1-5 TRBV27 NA TGTGCCAGCAGCCTCGGGACGGATCCCGATAGCAATCAGCCCCAGCATTTT CASSLGTDPDSNQPQHF
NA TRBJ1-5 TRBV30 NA TGTGCCTGGAGTGTAGACAGGAATCAGCCCCAGCATTTT CAWSVDRNQPQHF
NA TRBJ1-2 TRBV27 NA TGTGCCAGCAGTTTAGACACCCGTGGGGGCTATGGCTACACCTTC CASSLDTRGGYGYTF
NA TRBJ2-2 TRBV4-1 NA TGCGCCAGCAGCCGGGGGGCGAACACCGGGGAGCTGTTTTTT CASSRGANTGELFF
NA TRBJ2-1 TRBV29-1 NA TGCAGCGCTACGCGGGGAAGCTCCTACAATGAGCAGTTCTTC CSATRGSSYNEQFF